These T cell receptor beta chains were read from a single sample in a study of cytomegalovirus exposure and HLA in healthy donors. Profiling relied on immunoSEQ multiplex PCR, and the TCRdb table lists in-frame clones only, not all of them. This sample has approximately 92,000 clones, with under 90% found just once. What was sequenced was PBMCs. The receptor set was obtained from a woman aged 70-85 years in good health and CMV-seropositive. CDR3s include the opening cysteine and the closing phenylalanine or tryptophan. Expanded clones get a size class; other rows say once, few or many, or leave the size out.

TRBV4-3	.	TRBJ2-5	CASSQDWASGMETQYF
TRBV7-9	.	TRBJ2-7	CSSSPRAGYEQYF
TRBV28	.	TRBJ2-7	CASSPPTHSYEQYF
TRBV5-1	.	TRBJ1-2	CASSLAAGKDGYTF
TRBV19	.	TRBJ1-6	CASSLKGGNSPLHF
TRBV9	once	TRBJ2-3	CASSVTPTSRDTQYF
TRBV7-2	.	TRBJ2-7	CASSPRRSYEQYF
TRBV19	.	TRBJ2-4	CASTKGGAIEENPLAKNIQYF
TRBV15	once	TRBJ2-5	CATSRGQAGETQYF
TRBV10-3	once	TRBJ2-6	CAIRPGQNSGANVLTF
TRBV2	.	TRBJ2-1	CASGVDRVGNEQFF
TRBV7-9	once	.	CASSSISGTGGTYEQYF
TRBV11-3	.	TRBJ2-2	CASSLAGSSGELFF
TRBV30	.	TRBJ2-1	CAWSVTGNNEQFF
TRBV30	.	TRBJ2-7	CAWSVSPDIWTGYEQYF
TRBV5-6	.	TRBJ2-7	CASREQGFGDEQYF
TRBV7-2	.	TRBJ2-5	CASTASGRAPETQYF
TRBV6-6	few	TRBJ2-3	CASRLTGAADTQYF
TRBV7-9	.	TRBJ2-7	CASSLVSGRASEQYF
TRBV7-8	.	TRBJ2-6	CASSWANRESGANVLTF
TRBV4-1	few	TRBJ1-1	CASSPIMGPRDRAFF
TRBV5-6	.	TRBJ2-2	CASSFRGVSRSLGGELFF
TRBV28	.	TRBJ1-5	CASSLSGPQPQHF
TRBV19	.	TRBJ1-2	CASSIRQGRGNYGYTF
TRBV5-1	.	TRBJ2-3	CASSLEQREIGTQYF
TRBV11-3	.	TRBJ2-3	CASSLDSFGTGDTQYF
TRBV27	once	TRBJ2-5	CASSYRTGETQYF
TRBV10-1	few	TRBJ2-1	CATNRDRPAAEQFF
TRBV5-4	.	TRBJ2-1	CASSGGRGVLNEQFF
TRBV7-8	.	TRBJ2-7	CASSLGTGPYEQYF
TRBV14	.	TRBJ2-7	CASSRGAGGYEQYF
TRBV5-1	once	TRBJ1-1	CASSFTGTGVSEAFF
TRBV28	.	TRBJ2-2	CASSIPGQGTEGELFF
TRBV28	.	TRBJ1-3	CASTLGGSGNTIYF
TRBV21-1	.	TRBJ2-7	CASNSTGGANVAEQYF
TRBV5-1	.	TRBJ2-1	CASSLDSGRPEGEQFF
TRBV4-1	few	TRBJ2-2	CASSQVLSSGRASGELFF
TRBV15	few	TRBJ1-1	CATSGYRALNTEAFF
TRBV6-5	few	TRBJ1-2	CASRTGAQGYTF
TRBV7-2	.	TRBJ1-5	CASSSTGNNQPQHF
TRBV5-1	.	TRBJ2-3	CASSLGSGGTDTQYF
TRBV5-4	once	TRBJ2-1	CASSLGLAGASSSYNEQFF
TRBV5-6	.	TRBJ1-3	CASSSDTGFGNTIYF
TRBV30	.	TRBJ1-2	CAWSVLGPRRGNYGYTF
TRBV6-6	.	TRBJ1-5	CASRQGQSNQPQHF
TRBV6-5	.	TRBJ1-5	CASSQQGLGPQHF
TRBV7-9	.	.	CASSPGHYEQYF
TRBV7-2	.	TRBJ1-3	CASSLEVSSGNTIYF
TRBV28	.	TRBJ1-1	CASRSLSTGSTEAFF
TRBV13	once	.	CASSWGQGANEQYF
TRBV28	few	TRBJ1-2	CASSLGGRNYGYTF
TRBV4-3	.	TRBJ2-7	CASSLSGTGNYEQYF